These 19 T cell receptor beta chains came from one sample sequenced in a study of graft-versus-host responses after intestinal transplantation. The repertoire was sequenced with immunoSEQ multiplex PCR; TCRdb's copy has only in-frame clones and lacks some. The sample has more than 95,000 clones, roughly 87% seen once; the top ten hold 0.9%. Their antigens are not known. The sample here was unstimulated CD4+ T cells sorted from spleen or lymph node cells, taken before intestinal transplant. Source of these receptors: a human donor who received an intestinal transplant.

The rearrangement joins TRBV9 to TRBJ2-1, with TRBD2 matching over 9 bases. This CDR3 contains 13 residues. Germline V gene sequence: CDR1 SGDLS, CDR2 YYNGEE. After removal of 1 base from V and 7 bases from J, the junction contained 0 bases not matched to a gene. The CDR3 DNA follows: TGTGCCAGCAGCGTAACTAGCGGGAATGAGCAGTTCTTC. Translating it yields CASSVTSGNEQFF.

The chain links TRBV7-9 to TRBJ2-7, with TRBD2 as a possible D gene (5 bases). This CDR3 contains 15 residues. Between the trimmed V and J ends, which lost 5 bases and 2 bases, there was a span of 16 bases. In germline, CDR1 is SEHNR, CDR2 FQNEAQ (reference sequence). Here the CDR3 DNA reads TGTGCCAGCAGCCCATCCCTGGCGGGTCCCTACGAGCAGTACTTC. Encoded protein: CASSPSLAGPYEQYF.

CDR3: CASSKTRGEQYF. In DNA form, the CDR3 reads TGTGCCAGCAGCAAAACCAGGGGCGAGCAGTACTTC. The chain links TRBV7-3 to TRBJ2-7; TRBD1 is a possible D gene (6 bases). This CDR3 contains 12 residues. CDR1 is SGHTA and CDR2 is FQGTGA in the germline V gene. Trimming cost V 5 bases and J 6 bases, with 11 bases left between them.

This sequence joins TRBV5-1 and TRBJ2-7; D possibly uses TRBD1 or TRBD2 (6 bases each). Germline-derived CDR1 and CDR2 are SGHRS and YFSETQ. CDR3 length: 15 residues. V was shortened by 4 bases and J by 4 bases, with 18 bases between the two germline ends. This chain's CDR3 is CASSAGLGAGYEQYF. The CDR3 DNA reads as TGCGCCAGCAGCGCGGGGCTGGGGGCAGGGTACGAGCAGTACTTC.

V gene TRBV11-2 combines with J gene TRBJ1-1; D unclear. This CDR3 contains 13 residues. V lost 6 bases to trimming and J lost 0 bases, with 8 bases between them. Germline V gene lookup returns CDR1 SGHAT and CDR2 FQNNGV. The CDR3 DNA sequence: TGTGCCAGCAGGGAACAGATGAACACTGAAGCTTTCTTT. This encodes CASREQMNTEAFF.

The V gene is TRBV7-6, the J gene TRBJ1-3, with 7 nucleotides matching TRBD1. J was trimmed by 0 bases and V by 1 base; bases with no gene match: 3. Germline V gene data show CDR1 as SGHVS and CDR2 as FNYEAQ. This CDR3 contains 16 residues. The CDR3 nucleotides are TGTGCCAGCAGCTTAGGCCGACAGGGCTCTGGAAACACCATATATTTT. Translating gives CASSLGRQGSGNTIYF.

This chain links TRBV5-4 with TRBJ2-3; 7 bases fit TRBD2. Trimming at V came to 1 base and at J to 4 bases, leaving 9 bases not matched to a gene. The CDR3 consists of 16 residues. Germline CDR1 is SGHNT and CDR2 is YYREEE (reference sequence). The CDR3 sequence: CASSLRSAGEADTQYF. CDR3 sequence (DNA): TGTGCCAGCAGCTTGCGGTCGGCGGGAGAAGCAGATACGCAGTATTTT.

This clone was seen only once. The chain links TRBV5-1 to TRBJ2-2; D possibly corresponds to TRBD2 (6 bases). CDR3 size: 15 residues. In germline, CDR1 is SGHRS, CDR2 YFSETQ. Trimming shortened V by 4 bases and J by 3 bases, and 13 bases separated the two germline ends. CDR3 nucleotides: TGCGCCAGCAGCCCGGAGGGTACGGACACCGGGGAGCTGTTTTTT. Protein: CASSPEGTDTGELFF.

The chain uses TRBV5-6 and TRBJ2-1, with D possibly matching TRBD2 (5 bases). Germline V gives CDR1 SGHDT, CDR2 YYEEEE. The CDR3 consists of 16 residues. V was trimmed by 2 bases and J by 7 bases, leaving 19 bases between them. The CDR3 DNA follows: TGTGCCAGCAGCTTTGACACCGGACTCAATTCTAATGAGCAGTTCTTC. This sequence encodes CASSFDTGLNSNEQFF. Using reference TRBV5-6 and TRBJ2-1 for the parts outside the CDR3, the full variable domain is DAGVTQSPTHLIKTRGQQVTLRCSPKSGHDTVSWYQQALGQGPQFIFQYYEEEERQRGNFPDRFSGHQFPNYSSELNVNALLLGDSALYLCASSFDTGLNSNEQFFGPGTRLTVL.

The J gene is TRBJ1-2, the V gene TRBV29-1; 9 nucleotides match TRBD1. Per the germline V gene, CDR1 is SQVTM and CDR2 is ANQGSEA. This CDR3 is built from 13 residues. The V and J ends lost 3 bases and 8 bases, in that order; junction bases with no gene match: 7. Here the CDR3 DNA reads TGCAGCGTTGACCTCCGGGACAGGGCGGGCTACACCTTC. Protein sequence: CSVDLRDRAGYTF.

The chain is built from TRBV28 and TRBJ2-7; 8 positions agree with TRBD1. There are 15 residues in the CDR3. Germline loops: CDR1 MDHEN, CDR2 SYDVKM. V gave up 6 bases and J gave up 7 bases; unmatched junction bases: 14. The CDR3 region has the DNA TGTGCCAGCAGGACAGGGGCCGGAACTCTTGGGGAGCAGTACTTC. Its translation is CASRTGAGTLGEQYF.

V and J are TRBV9 and TRBJ1-2; D remains unclear. The germline CDR1 and CDR2 sequences are SGDLS and YYNGEE. The CDR3 covers 13 residues. V lost 0 bases to trimming and J lost 6 bases, with 9 bases between them. In DNA form, the CDR3 reads TGTGCCAGCAGCGTAGCAACCGGGGATGGCTACACCTTC. It yields the protein CASSVATGDGYTF.

The V call is TRBV7-9, the J call TRBJ2-1; possibly TRBD2 for D (5 bases). CDR1 SEHNR and CDR2 FQNEAQ come from the germline V gene (reference sequence). The ends were cut back, 0 bases at V and 15 bases at J, with 9 bases in the middle. CDR3 length equals 11 residues. CDR3 region: CASSLAGERFF. CDR3 sequence (DNA): TGTGCCAGCAGCTTAGCGGGAGAACGGTTCTTC.

The chain joins TRBV4-2 to TRBJ2-2; 10 bases map to TRBD1. Germline V gene sequence: CDR1 LGHNA, CDR2 YNFKEQ. The CDR3 contains 15 residues. V lost 5 bases, J lost 6 bases, and 6 bases stayed unmatched. Here the CDR3 DNA reads TGTGCCAGCAGCATCCGACAGGGGGCCTCCGGGGAGCTGTTTTTT. Residues: CASSIRQGASGELFF.

V and J are TRBV5-1 and TRBJ1-1, with D unclear. Germline CDR1 SGHRS, CDR2 YFSETQ. The CDR3 loop spans 13 amino acids. Trimming removed 3 bases from V and 6 bases from J, with 12 bases in between. CDR3: CASSSVVDAEAFF. The CDR3 nucleotides are TGCGCCAGCAGCTCGGTAGTTGACGCTGAAGCTTTCTTT.

The V gene is TRBV29-1, the J gene TRBJ2-5; no firm D call. V lost 6 bases and J 2 bases, leaving 13 bases between the germline ends. The CDR3 extends over 13 amino acids. CDR1 and CDR2 (germline): SQVTM, ANQGSEA. In nucleotides, the CDR3 is TGCAGCGTCCCATCTGTAGGGCAAGAGACCCAGTACTTC. Residues: CSVPSVGQETQYF.

This chain uses TRBV30 with TRBJ2-3; 11 positions agree with TRBD2. V trimming: 8 bases; J trimming: 2 bases; junction bases outside the gene matches: 3. Germline V gives CDR1 GTSNPN, CDR2 SVGIG (reference sequence). The CDR3 runs 13 residues. CDR3 residues: CAGTSGNTDTQYF. CDR3 nucleotide sequence: TGTGCCGGGACTAGCGGAAACACAGATACGCAGTATTTT.

There are a few counts of this clone. J is TRBJ2-3 and V is TRBV2; a possible D gene is TRBD2 (5 bases). Trimming stripped 7 bases from V and 5 bases from J, with 16 bases between. This CDR3 contains 14 residues. The germline CDR1 and CDR2 sequences are SNHLY and FYNNEI. The CDR3 DNA sequence: TGTGCCAGCACCCCACTAGTGGGCGGAGATACGCAGTATTTT. It encodes CASTPLVGGDTQYF.

This chain joins TRBV7-3 and TRBJ2-1; 10 nucleotides match TRBD2. The CDR3 spans 15 residues. The ends lost 5 bases at V and 6 bases at J; junction bases unmatched: 7. The V gene's germline CDR1 is SGHTA and CDR2 FQGTGA. The CDR3 DNA reads as TGTGCCAGCAGCACCTCTAGCGGGGGTGTCAATGAGCAGTTCTTC. This gives the protein CASSTSSGGVNEQFF. Together with reference TRBV7-3 and TRBJ2-1, the CDR3 gives the full variable domain: GAGVSQTPSNKVTEKGKYVELRCDPISGHTALYWYRQSLGQGPEFLIYFQGTGAADDSGLPNDRFFAVRPEGSVSTLKIQRTERGDSAVYLCASSTSSGGVNEQFFGPGTRLTVL.